A selection of T cell receptor beta chains follows, all from one sample in a study of T-cell reconstitution after alpha-beta-depleted transplantation in children. TCRdb re-analysed the PCR reads in MiXCR, keeping a single row per CDR3 protein. The repertoire holds just under 550,000 distinct CDR3 sequences, around 17% seen once, with 2.5% to 3.5% in the top ten. Specimen: PBMCs from the stem cell graft donor, collected from the stem cell graft. The receptor set was obtained from a human donor who donated a stem cell graft to a child with acute lymphoblastic leukemia. Each CDR3 is given with its conserved first and last residue. Fields, in order: J gene, clone size, V gene, D gene, CDR3 protein, CDR3 DNA. The D gene is left open where the match is weak. Size is omitted from some rows. Given values are once, few, many or a class for expanded clones.

J gene: TRBJ2-1
clone size: few
V gene: TRBV19
D gene: .
CDR3 protein: CASSEQASDEQFF
CDR3 DNA: TGTGCCAGTAGTGAGCAGGCTTCGGATGAGCAGTTCTTC

J gene: TRBJ2-3
clone size: few
V gene: TRBV27
D gene: .
CDR3 protein: CASTSRRDTQYF
CDR3 DNA: TGTGCCAGCACATCAAGGAGGGATACGCAGTATTTT

J gene: TRBJ1-2
clone size: few
V gene: TRBV5-1
D gene: TRBD1
CDR3 protein: CASSLIRDRGSGYTF
CDR3 DNA: TGCGCCAGCAGCTTGATTAGGGACAGGGGCTCCGGCTACACCTTC

J gene: TRBJ2-7
clone size: .
V gene: TRBV29-1
D gene: TRBD1
CDR3 protein: CSVERDPGGEQYF
CDR3 DNA: TGCAGCGTTGAGCGAGATCCAGGGGGCGAGCAGTACTTC

J gene: TRBJ1-1
clone size: .
V gene: TRBV4-1
D gene: .
CDR3 protein: CASSQGQASQVFF
CDR3 DNA: TGCGCCAGCAGCCAAGGTCAGGCCTCACAGGTCTTCTTT

J gene: TRBJ2-7
clone size: few
V gene: TRBV20-1
D gene: TRBD1
CDR3 protein: CSASPRTGGLYEQYF
CDR3 DNA: TGCAGTGCTAGTCCGCGGACAGGGGGCTTGTACGAGCAGTACTTC

J gene: TRBJ1-5
clone size: .
V gene: TRBV4-1
D gene: .
CDR3 protein: CASSQDLISGPGNQPQHF
CDR3 DNA: TGCGCCAGCAGCCAAGATCTTATTTCGGGACCGGGGAATCAGCCCCAGCATTTT

J gene: TRBJ2-7
clone size: few
V gene: TRBV20-1
D gene: TRBD2
CDR3 protein: CSPQLMTSDIHEQYF
CDR3 DNA: TGCAGTCCGCAGTTGATGACTAGCGATATCCACGAGCAGTACTTC

J gene: TRBJ2-1
clone size: few
V gene: TRBV12-3/TRBV12-4
D gene: TRBD2
CDR3 protein: CASSLGGLAGGLHEQFF
CDR3 DNA: TGTGCCAGCAGTTTAGGGGGACTAGCGGGAGGGTTACATGAGCAGTTCTTC

J gene: TRBJ2-2
clone size: few
V gene: TRBV12-3/TRBV12-4
D gene: TRBD2
CDR3 protein: CASSFEAGGNTGELFF
CDR3 DNA: TGTGCCAGCAGTTTCGAAGCGGGAGGAAACACCGGGGAGCTGTTTTTT

J gene: TRBJ2-1
clone size: .
V gene: TRBV25-1
D gene: TRBD2
CDR3 protein: CASSTLAGGIDNEQFF
CDR3 DNA: TGTGCCAGCAGTACCTTAGCGGGAGGGATCGACAATGAGCAGTTCTTC

J gene: TRBJ1-6
clone size: few
V gene: TRBV12-3/TRBV12-4
D gene: .
CDR3 protein: CASSPQGPSYNSPLHF
CDR3 DNA: TGTGCCAGCAGTCCACAGGGACCATCCTATAATTCACCCCTCCACTTT

J gene: TRBJ2-2
clone size: few
V gene: TRBV27
D gene: .
CDR3 protein: CASSLEGLGPGELFF
CDR3 DNA: TGTGCCAGCAGTCTTGAGGGCTTGGGCCCCGGGGAGCTGTTTTTT

J gene: TRBJ2-7
clone size: .
V gene: TRBV12-3/TRBV12-4
D gene: TRBD2
CDR3 protein: CASSLSTSGLLIYEQYF
CDR3 DNA: TGTGCCAGCAGTTTATCGACTAGCGGGCTGCTGATCTACGAGCAGTACTTC

J gene: TRBJ1-6
clone size: .
V gene: TRBV5-1
D gene: TRBD1
CDR3 protein: CASSLAGQLGSPLHF
CDR3 DNA: TGCGCCAGCAGCTTGGCGGGACAGCTTGGATCACCCCTCCACTTT

J gene: TRBJ1-4
clone size: few
V gene: TRBV20-1
D gene: TRBD1
CDR3 protein: CSAGPTGAWEKLFF
CDR3 DNA: TGCAGTGCTGGACCGACAGGGGCATGGGAAAAACTGTTTTTT

J gene: TRBJ2-7
clone size: few
V gene: TRBV12-3/TRBV12-4
D gene: .
CDR3 protein: CASSFTLYEQYF
CDR3 DNA: TGTGCCAGCAGTTTTACTCTCTACGAGCAGTACTTC

J gene: TRBJ2-1
clone size: few
V gene: TRBV12-3/TRBV12-4
D gene: .
CDR3 protein: CASSLALLGQQFF
CDR3 DNA: TGTGCCAGCAGTTTAGCGCTGTTGGGCCAGCAGTTCTTC

J gene: TRBJ2-1
clone size: .
V gene: TRBV5-1
D gene: .
CDR3 protein: CASSVMNEQFF
CDR3 DNA: TGCGCCAGCAGCGTCATGAATGAGCAGTTCTTC

J gene: TRBJ2-5
clone size: .
V gene: TRBV7-9
D gene: .
CDR3 protein: CASSLAGSPGETQYF
CDR3 DNA: TGTGCCAGCAGCTTAGCGGGCAGCCCAGGGGAGACCCAGTACTTC

J gene: TRBJ2-1
clone size: .
V gene: TRBV9
D gene: .
CDR3 protein: CASSVAGRYNEQFF
CDR3 DNA: TGTGCCAGCAGCGTAGCGGGCCGCTACAATGAGCAGTTCTTC

J gene: TRBJ2-7
clone size: .
V gene: TRBV6-1
D gene: TRBD1
CDR3 protein: CASSAPGQAGEQYF
CDR3 DNA: TGTGCCAGCAGCGCCCCGGGACAGGCGGGCGAGCAGTACTTC

J gene: TRBJ2-5
clone size: .
V gene: TRBV6-2/TRBV6-3
D gene: .
CDR3 protein: CASSTHQETQYF
CDR3 DNA: TGTGCCAGCAGTACCCACCAAGAGACCCAGTACTTC

J gene: TRBJ2-7
clone size: few
V gene: TRBV20-1
D gene: .
CDR3 protein: CSARVGISEQYF
CDR3 DNA: TGCAGTGCTAGAGTAGGAATATCCGAGCAGTACTTC

J gene: TRBJ2-7
clone size: .
V gene: TRBV20-1
D gene: TRBD2
CDR3 protein: CSATKASGSYEQYF
CDR3 DNA: TGCAGTGCGACCAAAGCTAGCGGAAGCTACGAGCAGTACTTC

J gene: TRBJ1-1
clone size: .
V gene: TRBV9
D gene: .
CDR3 protein: CASSAGGSVNTEAFF
CDR3 DNA: TGTGCCAGCAGCGCGGGAGGGTCGGTGAACACTGAAGCTTTCTTT

J gene: TRBJ2-1
clone size: few
V gene: TRBV6-4
D gene: TRBD2
CDR3 protein: CASSRLTSATASSYNEQFF
CDR3 DNA: TGTGCCAGCAGCAGACTGACTAGCGCGACCGCCAGCTCCTACAATGAGCAGTTCTTC

J gene: TRBJ2-3
clone size: .
V gene: TRBV18
D gene: .
CDR3 protein: CASSPRREPDTQYF
CDR3 DNA: TGTGCCAGCTCACCACGCAGGGAACCAGATACGCAGTATTTT

J gene: TRBJ2-2
clone size: .
V gene: TRBV5-1
D gene: .
CDR3 protein: CASRELVRIPGELFF
CDR3 DNA: TGCGCCAGCAGAGAACTAGTTAGGATTCCCGGGGAGCTGTTTTTT

J gene: TRBJ2-7
clone size: .
V gene: TRBV27
D gene: TRBD2
CDR3 protein: CASSLAGGGFGEQYF
CDR3 DNA: TGTGCCAGCAGCCTAGCGGGAGGGGGGTTTGGTGAGCAGTACTTC

J gene: TRBJ1-1
clone size: few
V gene: TRBV27
D gene: TRBD1
CDR3 protein: CASTPLDRVNTEAFF
CDR3 DNA: TGTGCCAGCACCCCCCTGGACAGGGTGAACACTGAAGCTTTCTTT

J gene: TRBJ2-7
clone size: .
V gene: TRBV20-1
D gene: .
CDR3 protein: CSARGDSPYEQYF
CDR3 DNA: TGCAGTGCTAGAGGGGACTCACCATACGAGCAGTACTTC

J gene: TRBJ2-5
clone size: .
V gene: TRBV3-1
D gene: .
CDR3 protein: CASSQTGSGRETQYF
CDR3 DNA: TGTGCCAGCAGCCAAACCGGGAGTGGGCGGGAGACCCAGTACTTC

J gene: TRBJ1-2
clone size: .
V gene: TRBV6-5
D gene: .
CDR3 protein: CASSTAAGASYGYTF
CDR3 DNA: TGTGCCAGCAGTACTGCCGCAGGGGCGAGCTATGGCTACACCTTC

J gene: TRBJ1-5
clone size: .
V gene: TRBV11-2
D gene: TRBD1
CDR3 protein: CASSFLGDRGLKRGKPQHF
CDR3 DNA: TGTGCCAGCAGCTTTTTAGGGGACAGGGGGCTGAAGAGGGGGAAGCCCCAGCATTTT

J gene: TRBJ1-2
clone size: .
V gene: TRBV11-2
D gene: TRBD1
CDR3 protein: CASSSPRTGEFGYGYTF
CDR3 DNA: TGTGCCAGCAGCTCGCCCCGGACAGGGGAGTTTGGCTATGGCTACACCTTC

J gene: TRBJ2-2
clone size: .
V gene: TRBV12-3/TRBV12-4
D gene: .
CDR3 protein: CASSLALTAYTGELFF
CDR3 DNA: TGTGCCAGCAGTTTAGCATTGACAGCCTACACCGGGGAGCTGTTTTTT

J gene: TRBJ1-3
clone size: .
V gene: TRBV7-2
D gene: TRBD1
CDR3 protein: CASSLGGRGRGNTIYF
CDR3 DNA: TGTGCCAGCAGCTTGGGAGGCAGGGGGCGCGGAAACACCATATATTTT

J gene: TRBJ1-3
clone size: few
V gene: TRBV20-1
D gene: .
CDR3 protein: CSAKSLADSGNTIYF
CDR3 DNA: TGCAGTGCTAAATCCCTAGCTGACTCTGGAAACACCATATATTTT

J gene: TRBJ2-7
clone size: .
V gene: TRBV5-8
D gene: TRBD1
CDR3 protein: CASSLTGVLEQYF
CDR3 DNA: TGTGCCAGCAGCCTAACAGGGGTTCTCGAGCAGTACTTC